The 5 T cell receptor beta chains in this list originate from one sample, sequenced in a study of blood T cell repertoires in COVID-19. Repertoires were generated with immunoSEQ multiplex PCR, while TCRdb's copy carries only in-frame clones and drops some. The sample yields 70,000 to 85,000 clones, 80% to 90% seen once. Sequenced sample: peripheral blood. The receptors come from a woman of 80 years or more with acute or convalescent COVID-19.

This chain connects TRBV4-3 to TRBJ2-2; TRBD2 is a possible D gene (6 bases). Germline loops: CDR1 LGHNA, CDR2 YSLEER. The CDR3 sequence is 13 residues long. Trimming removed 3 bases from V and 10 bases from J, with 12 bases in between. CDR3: CASSQGWRAELFF. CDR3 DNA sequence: TGCGCCAGCAGCCAGGGATGGAGGGCGGAGCTGTTTTTT.

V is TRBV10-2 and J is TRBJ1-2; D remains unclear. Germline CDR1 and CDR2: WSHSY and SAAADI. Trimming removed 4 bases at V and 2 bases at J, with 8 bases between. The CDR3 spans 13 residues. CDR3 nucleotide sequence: TGCGCCAGCAGTGGAACAGCCAACTATGGCTACACCTTC. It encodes CASSGTANYGYTF.

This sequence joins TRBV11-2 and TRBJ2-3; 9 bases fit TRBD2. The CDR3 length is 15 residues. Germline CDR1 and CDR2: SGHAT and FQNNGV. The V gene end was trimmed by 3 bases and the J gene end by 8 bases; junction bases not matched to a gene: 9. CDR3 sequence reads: CASSFVAGESGTQYF. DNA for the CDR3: TGTGCCAGCAGCTTCGTAGCGGGGGAATCGGGTACGCAGTATTTT.

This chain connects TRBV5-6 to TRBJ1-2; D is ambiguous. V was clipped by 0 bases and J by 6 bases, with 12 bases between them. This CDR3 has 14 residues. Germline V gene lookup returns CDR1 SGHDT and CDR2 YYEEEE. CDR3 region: CASSLARGLDGYTF. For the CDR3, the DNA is TGTGCCAGCAGCTTGGCAAGAGGGTTGGATGGCTACACCTTC.

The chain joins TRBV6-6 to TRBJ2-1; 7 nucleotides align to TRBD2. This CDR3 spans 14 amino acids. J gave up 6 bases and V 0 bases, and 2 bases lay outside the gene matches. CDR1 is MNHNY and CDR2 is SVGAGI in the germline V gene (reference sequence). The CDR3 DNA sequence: TGTGCCAGCAGTTACTCGGGGGGGGTCAATGAGCAGTTCTTC. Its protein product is CASSYSGGVNEQFF.